This paragraph covers one T cell receptor beta chain sequence. Antigen specificity is unknown. Isolated RNA was reverse transcribed in full, so expressed TCRB transcripts were sequenced. Read counts averaged roughly 3.7 million for samples of naive, central memory and regulatory T cells. TCRdb keeps only in-frame clones here, not all; method: immunoSEQ multiplex PCR. The table records 150,000 to 200,000 clones, around 7.9% of them present only once. This specimen belongs to a study of beta chain features in type 1 diabetes. Study results and caveats: Researchers report that Type 1 diabetes patients had moderately but significantly shorter TCRB CDR3s across all four CD4+ subsets.

Germline V lookup: CDR1 SEHNR, CDR2 FQNEAQ (reference sequence). CDR3 length: 13 residues. V lost 5 bases to trimming and J lost 5 bases, with 13 bases between them. The sequencing input was central memory CD4+ T cells from blood. This receptor was taken from a man aged 18-30 years with type 1 diabetes. The V and J genes are TRBV7-9 and TRBJ2-7; no clear D gene. CDR3 nucleotide sequence: TGTGCCAGCAGCCCTGCGGCATTCAACGAGCAGTACTTC. It yields the protein CASSPAAFNEQYF.